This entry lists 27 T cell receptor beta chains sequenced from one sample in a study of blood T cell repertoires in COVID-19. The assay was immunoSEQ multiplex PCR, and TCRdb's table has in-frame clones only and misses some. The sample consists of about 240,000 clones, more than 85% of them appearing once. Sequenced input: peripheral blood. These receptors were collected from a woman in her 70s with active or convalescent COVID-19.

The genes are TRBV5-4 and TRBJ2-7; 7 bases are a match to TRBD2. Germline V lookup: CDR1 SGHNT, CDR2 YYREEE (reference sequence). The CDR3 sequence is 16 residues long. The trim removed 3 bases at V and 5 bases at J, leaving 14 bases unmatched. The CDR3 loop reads CASSSYRTSGVHEQYF. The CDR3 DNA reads TGTGCCAGCAGCTCTTACCGGACTAGTGGGGTCCACGAGCAGTACTTC.

This CDR3 reads CASSLPRSTEAFF. The CDR3 coding sequence is TGCGCCAGCAGCCTGCCTAGAAGCACTGAAGCTTTCTTT. The chain combines TRBV4-1 with TRBJ1-1, with D unresolved. Germline lookup yields CDR1 MGHRA and CDR2 YSYEKL. Trimming cost V 4 bases and J 4 bases, with 10 bases left between them. CDR3 length: 13 residues.

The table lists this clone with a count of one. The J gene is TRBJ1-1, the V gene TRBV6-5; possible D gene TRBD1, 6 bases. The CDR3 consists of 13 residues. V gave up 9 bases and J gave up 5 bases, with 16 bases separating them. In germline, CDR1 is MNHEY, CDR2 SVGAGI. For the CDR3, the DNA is TGTGCCAGTTGGACAGTGGAGAAGACTGAAGCTTTCTTT. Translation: CASWTVEKTEAFF.

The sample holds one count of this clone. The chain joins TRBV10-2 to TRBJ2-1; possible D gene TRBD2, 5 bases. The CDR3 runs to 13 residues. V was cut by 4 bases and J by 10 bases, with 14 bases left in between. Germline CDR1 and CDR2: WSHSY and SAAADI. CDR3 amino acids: CASSGGQAREQFF. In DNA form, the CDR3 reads TGCGCCAGCAGTGGAGGGCAGGCCCGGGAGCAGTTCTTC.

The CDR3 reads CASSFGTGVAGTEAFF. CDR3 nucleotides: TGTGCCAGCAGCTTCGGAACAGGGGTCGCAGGGACTGAAGCTTTCTTT. The chain couples TRBV5-6 to TRBJ1-1; 7 nucleotides line up with TRBD1. Trimming removed 2 bases from V and 5 bases from J; junction bases left unmatched: 12. Germline V gene lookup returns CDR1 SGHDT and CDR2 YYEEEE. The CDR3 loop spans 16 amino acids.

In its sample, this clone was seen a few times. The CDR3 DNA reads TGTGCCAGCAGCGTCGACAGGGCGCGTGGCTACACCTTC. It is translated as CASSVDRARGYTF. The rearrangement links TRBV7-2 to TRBJ1-2; 7 positions agree with TRBD1. CDR1 and CDR2 from the germline V gene are SGHTA and FQGNSA. J gave up 7 bases and V 5 bases, and 7 bases lay outside the gene matches. This CDR3 comprises 13 residues.

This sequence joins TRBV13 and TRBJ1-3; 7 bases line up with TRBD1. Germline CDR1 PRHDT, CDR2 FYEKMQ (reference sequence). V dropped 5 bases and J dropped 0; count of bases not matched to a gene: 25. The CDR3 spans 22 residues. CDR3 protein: CASSLISNRGQKLTSSGNTIYF. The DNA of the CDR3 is TGTGCCAGCAGCCTCATTAGCAACAGGGGACAAAAATTGACGAGCTCTGGAAACACCATATATTTT.

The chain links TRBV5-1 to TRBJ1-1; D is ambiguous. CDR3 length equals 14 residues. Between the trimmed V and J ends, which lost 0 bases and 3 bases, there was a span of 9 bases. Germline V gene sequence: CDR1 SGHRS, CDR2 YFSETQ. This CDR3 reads CASSLGGPHTEAFF. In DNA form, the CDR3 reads TGCGCCAGCAGCTTGGGAGGGCCCCACACTGAAGCTTTCTTT.

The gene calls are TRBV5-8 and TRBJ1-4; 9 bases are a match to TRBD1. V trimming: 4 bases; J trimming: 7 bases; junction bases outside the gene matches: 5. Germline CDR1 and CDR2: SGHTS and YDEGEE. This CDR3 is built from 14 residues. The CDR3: CASSTGQGGEKLFF. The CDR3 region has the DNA TGTGCCAGCAGCACGGGACAGGGCGGTGAAAAACTGTTTTTT.

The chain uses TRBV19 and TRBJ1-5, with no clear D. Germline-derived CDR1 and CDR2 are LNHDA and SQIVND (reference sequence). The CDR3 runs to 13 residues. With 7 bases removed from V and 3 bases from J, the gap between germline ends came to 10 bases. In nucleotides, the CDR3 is TGTGCCAGTATGAGAGATTTCAATCAGCCCCAGCATTTT. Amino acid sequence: CASMRDFNQPQHF.

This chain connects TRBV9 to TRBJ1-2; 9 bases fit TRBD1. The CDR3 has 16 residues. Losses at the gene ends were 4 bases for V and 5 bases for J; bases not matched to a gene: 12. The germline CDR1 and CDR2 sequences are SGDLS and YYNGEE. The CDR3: CASSLSIRDRDYGYTF. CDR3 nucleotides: TGTGCCAGCAGCCTATCTATCCGGGACAGGGATTATGGCTACACCTTC.

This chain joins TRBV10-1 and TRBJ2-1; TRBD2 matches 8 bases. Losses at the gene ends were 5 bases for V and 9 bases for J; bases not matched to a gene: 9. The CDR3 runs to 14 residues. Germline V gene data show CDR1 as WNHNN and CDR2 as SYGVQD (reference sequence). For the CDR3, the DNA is TGCGCCAGCAGTTCGGGGGGGACACGGAGTGAGCAGTTCTTC. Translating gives CASSSGGTRSEQFF.

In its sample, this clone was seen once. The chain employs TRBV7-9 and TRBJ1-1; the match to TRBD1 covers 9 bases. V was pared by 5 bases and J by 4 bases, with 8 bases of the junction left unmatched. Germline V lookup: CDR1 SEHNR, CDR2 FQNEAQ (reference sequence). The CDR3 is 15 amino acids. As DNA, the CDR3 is TGTGCCAGCAGCCTAAGGACAGGGGAGGTCACTGAAGCTTTCTTT. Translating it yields CASSLRTGEVTEAFF.

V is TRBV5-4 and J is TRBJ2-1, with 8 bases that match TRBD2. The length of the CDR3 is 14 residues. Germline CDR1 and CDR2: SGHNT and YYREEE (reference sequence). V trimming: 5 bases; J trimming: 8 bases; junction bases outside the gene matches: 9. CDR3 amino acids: CASRRSGGRDEQFF. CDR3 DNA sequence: TGTGCCAGCAGAAGGAGCGGGGGCCGGGATGAGCAGTTCTTC.

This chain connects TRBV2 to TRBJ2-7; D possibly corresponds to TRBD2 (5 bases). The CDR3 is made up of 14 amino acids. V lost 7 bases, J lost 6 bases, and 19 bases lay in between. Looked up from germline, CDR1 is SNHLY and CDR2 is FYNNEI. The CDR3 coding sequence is TGTGCCAGCAAGATAACAGCGGCCGGCTCCGAGCAGTACTTC. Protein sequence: CASKITAAGSEQYF.

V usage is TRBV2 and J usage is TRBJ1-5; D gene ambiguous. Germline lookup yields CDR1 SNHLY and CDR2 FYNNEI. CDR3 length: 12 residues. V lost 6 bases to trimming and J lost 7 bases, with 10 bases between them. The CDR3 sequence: CASSPSRQPQHF. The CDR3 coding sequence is TGTGCCAGCAGCCCGAGTCGACAGCCCCAGCATTTT.

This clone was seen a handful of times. CDR3 DNA: TGTGCCATCAGTCCGACGATGGACAGGGCTGAAGCTTTCTTT. Translation: CAISPTMDRAEAFF. The chain is built from TRBV10-3 and TRBJ1-1; TRBD1 agrees at 8 bases. The germline V gene has CDR1 ENHRY and CDR2 SYGVKD. This CDR3 has 14 amino acids. With V trimmed by 5 bases and J by 6 bases, 8 bases remained unmatched.

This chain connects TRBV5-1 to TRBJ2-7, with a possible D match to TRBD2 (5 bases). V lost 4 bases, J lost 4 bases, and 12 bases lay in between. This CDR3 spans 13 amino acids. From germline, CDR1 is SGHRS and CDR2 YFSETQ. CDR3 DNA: TGCGCCAGCAGCAGAGGGTACGGGTACGAGCAGTACTTC. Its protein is CASSRGYGYEQYF.

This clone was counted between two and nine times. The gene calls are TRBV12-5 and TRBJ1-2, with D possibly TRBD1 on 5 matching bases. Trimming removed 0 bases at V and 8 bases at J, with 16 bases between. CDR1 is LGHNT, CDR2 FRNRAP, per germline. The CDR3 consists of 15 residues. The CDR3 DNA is TGTGCTAGTGGTTTGGTACTCGGACACCTCGACGGCTACACCTTC. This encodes CASGLVLGHLDGYTF.

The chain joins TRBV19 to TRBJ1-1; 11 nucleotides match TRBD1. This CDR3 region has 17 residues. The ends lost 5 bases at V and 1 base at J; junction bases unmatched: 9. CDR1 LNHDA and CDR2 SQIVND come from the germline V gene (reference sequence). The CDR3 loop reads CASSFYGQGAKNTEAFF. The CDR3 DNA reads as TGTGCCAGTAGTTTTTACGGACAGGGGGCAAAGAACACTGAAGCTTTCTTT.

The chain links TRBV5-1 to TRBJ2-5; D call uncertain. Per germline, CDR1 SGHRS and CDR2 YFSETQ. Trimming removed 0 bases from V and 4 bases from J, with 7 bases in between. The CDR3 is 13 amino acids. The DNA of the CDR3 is TGCGCCAGCAGCTTGGACATCTTAGAGACCCAGTACTTC. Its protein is CASSLDILETQYF.

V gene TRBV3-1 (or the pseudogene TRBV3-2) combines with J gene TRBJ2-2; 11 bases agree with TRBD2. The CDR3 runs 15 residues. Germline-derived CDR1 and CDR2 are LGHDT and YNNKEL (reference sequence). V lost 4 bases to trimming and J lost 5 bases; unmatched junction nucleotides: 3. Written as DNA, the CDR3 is TGTGCCAGCAGCCCGGGACTAGCGGCTACCGGGGAGCTGTTTTTT. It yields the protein CASSPGLAATGELFF.

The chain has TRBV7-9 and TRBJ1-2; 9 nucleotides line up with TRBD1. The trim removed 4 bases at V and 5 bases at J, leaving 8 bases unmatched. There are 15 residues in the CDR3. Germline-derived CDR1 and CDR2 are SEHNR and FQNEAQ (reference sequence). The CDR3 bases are TGTGCCAGCAGCTCCGCCGTGGACAGGGGTTATGGCTACACCTTC. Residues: CASSSAVDRGYGYTF.

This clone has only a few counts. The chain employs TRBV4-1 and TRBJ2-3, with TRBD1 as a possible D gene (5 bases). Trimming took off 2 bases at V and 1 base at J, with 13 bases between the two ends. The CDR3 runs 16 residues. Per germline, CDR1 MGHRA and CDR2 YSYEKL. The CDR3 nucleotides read TGCGCCAGCAGCCAACCAGGCAGGGTGGGCACAGATACGCAGTATTTT. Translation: CASSQPGRVGTDTQYF.

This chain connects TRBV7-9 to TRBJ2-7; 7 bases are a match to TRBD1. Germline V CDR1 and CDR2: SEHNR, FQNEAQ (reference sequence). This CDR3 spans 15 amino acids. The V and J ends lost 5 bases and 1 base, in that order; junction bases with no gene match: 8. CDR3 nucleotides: TGTGCCAGCAGCACCCCCCCGGGACAGTCCTACGAGCAGTACTTC. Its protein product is CASSTPPGQSYEQYF.

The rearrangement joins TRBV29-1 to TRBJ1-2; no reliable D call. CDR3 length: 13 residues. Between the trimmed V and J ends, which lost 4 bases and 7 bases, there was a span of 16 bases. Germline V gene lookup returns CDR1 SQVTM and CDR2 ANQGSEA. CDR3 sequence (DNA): TGCAGCGTTGTCGGGGTGGCGGTCGGTGGCTACACCTTC. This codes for CSVVGVAVGGYTF.

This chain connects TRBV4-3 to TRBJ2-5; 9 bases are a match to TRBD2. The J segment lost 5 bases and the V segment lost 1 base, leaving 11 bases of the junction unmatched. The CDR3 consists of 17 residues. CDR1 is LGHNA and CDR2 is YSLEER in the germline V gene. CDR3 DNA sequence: TGCGCCAGCAGCCAAGGACAGGCGCGGGGGGGAAGGGAGACCCAGTACTTC. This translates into CASSQGQARGGRETQYF.